The 24 T cell receptor beta chains reported below all come from one sample, sequenced in a study of blood T cell repertoires in COVID-19. TCRdb's copy holds only in-frame clones and misses some; the assay was immunoSEQ multiplex PCR. The data hold about 250,000 clones, with roughly 82% observed a single time. Sequenced material: peripheral blood. These receptors all stem from a woman of 80 years or more with active or convalescent COVID-19.

The chain links TRBV4-2 to TRBJ1-1, with unresolved D. V was shortened by 0 bases and J by 4 bases, with 9 bases between the two germline ends. Germline loops: CDR1 LGHNA, CDR2 YNFKEQ. The CDR3 is made up of 14 amino acids. In DNA, the CDR3 is TGTGCCAGCAGCCAAGAGCGAACAGCCACTGAAGCTTTCTTT. Protein sequence: CASSQERTATEAFF.

The V call is TRBV2, the J call TRBJ2-3, with 9 bases matching TRBD1. Germline CDR1 is SNHLY and CDR2 is FYNNEI. CDR3 length: 13 residues. V shed 7 bases, J shed 7 bases, and the junction held 6 bases outside the gene matches. Here the CDR3 reads CASMGQGVHTQYF. In DNA form, the CDR3 reads TGTGCCAGCATGGGACAGGGAGTGCATACGCAGTATTTT.

In this sample, this clone turned up once. The J gene is TRBJ2-5, the V gene TRBV18; tentatively, D is TRBD1 (6 bases). Trimming shortened V by 3 bases and J by 1 base, and 12 bases separated the two germline ends. Germline lookup yields CDR1 KGHSH and CDR2 LQKENI. This CDR3 is 15 amino acids long. CDR3 in amino acids: CASSPAGTIQETQYF. The CDR3 DNA follows: TGTGCCAGCTCACCCGCCGGGACAATCCAAGAGACCCAGTACTTC.

The chain employs TRBV19 and TRBJ2-5; TRBD2 is a possible D gene (5 bases). There are 16 residues in the CDR3. V lost 4 bases, J lost 7 bases, and 22 bases lay in between. The germline V gene encodes CDR1 LNHDA and CDR2 SQIVND (reference sequence). The CDR3 is CASSTGTMILSGTQYF. CDR3 coding DNA: TGTGCCAGTAGTACGGGAACGATGATTCTTTCCGGGACCCAGTACTTC.

The rearrangement uses TRBV7-6 and TRBJ2-7, with D possibly TRBD2 on 5 matching bases. Looked up from germline, CDR1 is SGHVS and CDR2 is FNYEAQ. This CDR3 contains 14 residues. Trimming pared 4 bases from V and 3 bases from J, leaving 13 bases between. The CDR3 reads CASSSAPGIYEQYF. The CDR3 nucleotides read TGTGCCAGCAGCTCCGCGCCGGGGATCTACGAGCAGTACTTC.

V is TRBV6-1 and J is TRBJ1-5; maybe TRBD1 (6 bases). V lost 6 bases to trimming and J lost 1 base, with 13 bases between them. The CDR3 sequence is 15 residues long. Germline V gene sequence: CDR1 MNHNS, CDR2 SASEGT. CDR3 region: CASRDSLGSNQPQHF. Written as DNA, the CDR3 is TGTGCCAGCAGGGACAGTTTGGGGAGCAATCAGCCCCAGCATTTT.

The chain combines TRBV5-6 with TRBJ2-5; D not certain. Trimming cost V 2 bases and J 5 bases, with 13 bases left between them. CDR3 length: 14 residues. In germline, CDR1 is SGHDT, CDR2 YYEEEE. The CDR3 region is CASSLLLTWETQYF. The CDR3 DNA is TGTGCCAGCAGCTTACTCCTCACTTGGGAGACCCAGTACTTC. Together with reference TRBV5-6 and TRBJ2-5, the CDR3 gives the full variable domain: DAGVTQSPTHLIKTRGQQVTLRCSPKSGHDTVSWYQQALGQGPQFIFQYYEEEERQRGNFPDRFSGHQFPNYSSELNVNALLLGDSALYLCASSLLLTWETQYFGPGTRLLVL.

The chain has TRBV18 and TRBJ1-2; D may be TRBD1 (6 bases). The germline V and J ends were trimmed by 6 bases and 2 bases, with 13 bases remaining between them. Per germline, CDR1 KGHSH and CDR2 LQKENI. This CDR3 region has 14 residues. CDR3 nucleotide sequence: TGTGCCAGCTCCCAGGACAGAACGAACTATGGCTACACCTTC. This encodes CASSQDRTNYGYTF.

This clone appeared a single time. This chain uses TRBV5-1 with TRBJ2-2; D call uncertain. V was shortened by 3 bases and J by 5 bases, with 11 bases between the two germline ends. Germline-derived CDR1 and CDR2 are SGHRS and YFSETQ. The CDR3 consists of 14 residues. CDR3 loop: CASSSTTFTGELFF. The CDR3 nucleotides read TGCGCCAGCAGCTCTACGACATTTACCGGGGAGCTGTTTTTT.

The chain's CDR3 is CASSPLGGNTEAFF. As DNA, the CDR3 is TGTGCCAGCAGCCCCCTAGGGGGGAACACTGAAGCTTTCTTT. This chain connects TRBV5-6 to TRBJ1-1, with TRBD1 as a possible D gene (6 bases). Germline V gene sequence: CDR1 SGHDT, CDR2 YYEEEE. Trimming stripped 4 bases from V and 1 base from J, with 11 bases between. The CDR3 runs 14 residues. The entire variable domain, with the rest obtained from reference TRBV5-6 and TRBJ1-1, is as follows: DAGVTQSPTHLIKTRGQQVTLRCSPKSGHDTVSWYQQALGQGPQFIFQYYEEEERQRGNFPDRFSGHQFPNYSSELNVNALLLGDSALYLCASSPLGGNTEAFFGQGTRLTVV.

This chain joins TRBV10-3 and TRBJ2-3, with D maybe TRBD2 (6 bases). The germline V gene encodes CDR1 ENHRY and CDR2 SYGVKD. The CDR3 has 13 residues. The germline V and J ends were trimmed by 8 bases and 4 bases, with 13 bases remaining between them. CDR3 amino acids: CAIHAGSPDTQYF. The CDR3 nucleotides read TGTGCCATCCATGCGGGGTCCCCAGATACGCAGTATTTT.

This rearrangement joins TRBV27 to TRBJ1-4, with D possibly TRBD1 on 6 matching bases. The CDR3 is made up of 13 amino acids. Trimming stripped 5 bases from V and 6 bases from J, with 10 bases between. CDR1 MNHEY and CDR2 SMNVEV come from the germline V gene (reference sequence). The CDR3 sequence is CASSPRQDEKLFF. The CDR3 DNA sequence: TGTGCCAGCAGTCCCAGACAGGATGAAAAACTGTTTTTT.

This clone has ten or more counts. V is TRBV28 and J is TRBJ2-7; 8 bases fit TRBD1. CDR3 length: 17 residues. The germline gives CDR1 MDHEN, CDR2 SYDVKM. The V segment lost 2 bases and the J segment 1 base; nucleotides outside the gene matches: 10. CDR3 in DNA: TGTGCCAGCAGTTTAGCGCAGGGGGCGCGGGCATCCTACGAGCAGTACTTC. Amino acid sequence: CASSLAQGARASYEQYF.

The CDR3 loop is CASGGANQPQHF. The CDR3 DNA follows: TGTGCCAGCGGGGGGGCAAATCAGCCCCAGCATTTT. V gene TRBV6-5 combines with J gene TRBJ1-5; a possible D gene is TRBD1 (6 bases). This CDR3 has 12 residues. The ends were cut back, 8 bases at V and 4 bases at J, with 9 bases in the middle. The germline V gene has CDR1 MNHEY and CDR2 SVGAGI.

This chain connects TRBV19 to TRBJ2-1, with 14 bases that match TRBD2. V lost 4 bases, J lost 7 bases, and 6 bases stayed unmatched. Germline CDR1 and CDR2: LNHDA and SQIVND (reference sequence). The CDR3 spans 16 residues. The chain's CDR3 is CASSTPRTSGRNEQFF. The CDR3 DNA sequence: TGTGCCAGTAGTACCCCCCGGACTAGCGGGAGGAATGAGCAGTTCTTC.

The rearrangement links TRBV11-2 to TRBJ1-1, with D unresolved. Germline values: CDR1 SGHAT, CDR2 FQNNGV. The CDR3 is made up of 13 amino acids. Trimming pared 6 bases from V and 0 bases from J, leaving 8 bases between. In DNA, the CDR3 is TGTGCCAGCAGATTGACACTGAACACTGAAGCTTTCTTT. Translated, it gives CASRLTLNTEAFF.

This chain uses TRBV18 with TRBJ1-1, with 8 bases aligning to TRBD1. The junction had 13 bases not matched to a gene; V was cut back by 8 bases and J by 5 bases. CDR1 is KGHSH, CDR2 LQKENI, per germline. The CDR3 loop spans 15 amino acids. CDR3 in DNA: TGTGCCAGCGAGTCAGGGGGCGCGACGGGAACTGAAGCTTTCTTT. Protein: CASESGGATGTEAFF.

The chain uses TRBV18 and TRBJ1-1; 7 bases fit TRBD1. The CDR3 has 14 residues. The germline V gene has CDR1 KGHSH and CDR2 LQKENI. Trimming removed 6 bases from V and 0 bases from J; junction bases left unmatched: 4. In nucleotides, the CDR3 is TGTGCCAGCTCCCAGGGACAGTTGAACACTGAAGCTTTCTTT. It is translated as CASSQGQLNTEAFF.

V is TRBV6-5 and J is TRBJ2-2, with D tentatively TRBD1 (6 bases). Per germline, CDR1 MNHEY and CDR2 SVGAGI. Deletions cut 6 bases from V and 2 bases from J, with 13 bases between. The CDR3 runs to 15 residues. CDR3 in amino acids: CASRDRPSNTGELFF. The CDR3 DNA reads TGTGCCAGCAGAGACAGGCCTTCAAACACCGGGGAGCTGTTTTTT.

V and J are TRBV7-9 and TRBJ2-2, with 7 bases that match TRBD1. Germline V CDR1 and CDR2: SEHNR, FQNEAQ (reference sequence). Trimming cost V 5 bases and J 5 bases; bases outside gene matches: 8. CDR3 length equals 15 residues. CDR3 DNA: TGTGCCAGCAGCGTACCGGGACAGAAGACCGGGGAGCTGTTTTTT. Translation gives CASSVPGQKTGELFF.

The chain recombines TRBV15 with TRBJ2-3, with TRBD2 as a possible D gene (6 bases). The CDR3 is 15 amino acids. Trimming left V 5 bases short and J 0 bases short, with 12 bases between. The germline V gene has CDR1 LNHNV and CDR2 YYDKDF (reference sequence). The CDR3 nucleotides are TGTGCCACCAGCTCCAGGGACTCTAGCACAGATACGCAGTATTTT. It encodes CATSSRDSSTDTQYF.

The chain is built from TRBV5-1 and TRBJ2-7; D possibly corresponds to TRBD2 (5 bases). V was clipped by 0 bases and J by 2 bases, with 9 bases between them. Germline V gives CDR1 SGHRS, CDR2 YFSETQ. The CDR3 runs 14 residues. This CDR3 is CASSLGGPTYEQYF. CDR3 sequence (DNA): TGCGCCAGCAGCTTGGGAGGGCCGACCTACGAGCAGTACTTC. The complete variable domain, with remaining parts taken from reference TRBV5-1 and TRBJ2-7, reads KAGVTQTPRYLIKTRGQQVTLSCSPISGHRSVSWYQQTPGQGLQFLFEYFSETQRNKGNFPGRFSGRQFSNSRSEMNVSTLELGDSALYLCASSLGGPTYEQYFGPGTRLTVT.

The rearrangement links TRBV7-2 to TRBJ2-7, with 8 nucleotides matching TRBD2. The CDR3 loop spans 14 amino acids. The trim removed 5 bases at V and 1 base at J, leaving 4 bases unmatched. CDR1 is SGHTA and CDR2 is FQGNSA in the germline V gene. The CDR3 nucleotides are TGTGCCAGCAGCGCCCGGGGGGGGTCCTACGAGCAGTACTTC. It codes for CASSARGGSYEQYF.

This CDR3 is CASSYLGRGRGGYTF. Here the CDR3 DNA reads TGTGCCAGCAGTTACCTTGGCAGGGGGCGAGGAGGCTACACCTTC. The genes are TRBV6-5 and TRBJ1-2; 8 bases are shared with TRBD1. CDR1 and CDR2 from the germline V gene are MNHEY and SVGAGI. The CDR3 spans 15 residues. The V gene end was trimmed by 2 bases and the J gene end by 8 bases; junction bases not matched to a gene: 10.